This record concerns one TCR beta chain sequence. The CDR3 is made up of 12 amino acids. The V end lost 4 bases, the J end lost 7 bases, and 8 bases lay between the germline ends. Per the germline V gene, CDR1 is MNHEY and CDR2 is SVGAGI. This entry is derived from a study of blood T cell repertoires in COVID-19. Profiled with immunoSEQ multiplex PCR; TCRdb holds only in-frame clones, not every one. This table has over 100,000 clones, approximately 88% appearing once. The sequence came from a human donor in a cohort sampled during active COVID-19. The genes are TRBV6-5 and TRBJ2-1, with D possibly being TRBD1 (5 bases). Sequencing was done on a sample of peripheral blood. For the CDR3, the DNA is TGTGCCAGCAGTTCCCGACAGAATGAGCAGTTCTTC. It encodes CASSSRQNEQFF.